The 28 T cell receptor beta chains in this list originate from one sample, sequenced in a study of shared clonotypes between healthy human individuals (dated by TCRdb to 2020 to 2022). Preparation of the library involved the immunoSEQ multiplex PCR assay. TCRdb holds this immuneACCESS table with in-frame rearrangements only. Some clones are missing; in checked studies, unresolved V genes explain under half, and the rest has no known cause. Within this sample are 2,500,000 or so clones, with 92% of them counted one time only. The top ten clones comprise roughly 0.34% of the sample. The sequenced material came from naive CD4+ T cells from PBMCs. The cell subset or site label corresponds to: CD45RA+ positively selected. These receptor sequences come from a man aged 18 to 30 in good health. Some clones in this sample may be carry-over from other donors' samples.

V gene TRBV5-4 combines with J gene TRBJ2-5; the D gene could be TRBD1 or TRBD2 (6 bases each). The CDR3 sequence is 16 residues long. Germline V CDR1 and CDR2: SGHNT, YYREEE (reference sequence). The V end lost 0 bases, the J end lost 3 bases, and 15 bases lay between the germline ends. This CDR3 reads CASSLASGGQKETQYF. The CDR3 coding sequence is TGTGCCAGCAGCTTGGCTTCTGGGGGGCAAAAAGAGACCCAGTACTTC.

V and J are TRBV30 and TRBJ2-1; 8 positions agree with TRBD2. V lost 0 bases and J lost 5; bases outside the gene matches: 9. Germline assignment: CDR1 GTSNPN and CDR2 SVGIG (reference sequence). The CDR3 extends over 16 amino acids. The CDR3 DNA reads TGTGCCTGGAGTGTCGCAGCGGGAGTGCGCCACAATGAGCAGTTCTTC. It is translated as CAWSVAAGVRHNEQFF.

This clone was seen once. The V and J genes are TRBV7-9 and TRBJ2-5, with 7 nucleotides matching TRBD1. J gave up 4 bases and V 6 bases, and 8 bases lay outside the gene matches. Germline CDR1 reads SEHNR; CDR2 reads FQNEAQ (reference sequence). The CDR3 sequence is 14 residues long. The DNA of the CDR3 is TGTGCCAGCAGTTTAACAGGGGTTTCAGAGACCCAGTACTTC. This codes for CASSLTGVSETQYF.

The chain carries TRBV9 and TRBJ1-4; D gene unclear. Germline V lookup: CDR1 SGDLS, CDR2 YYNGEE. This CDR3 contains 14 residues. The V end lost 0 bases, the J end lost 8 bases, and 11 bases lay between the germline ends. The CDR3 loop is CASSVGVRGEKLFF. Here the CDR3 DNA reads TGTGCCAGCAGCGTAGGCGTTCGTGGGGAAAAACTGTTTTTT.

The rearrangement joins TRBV19 to TRBJ2-7, with D maybe TRBD2 (5 bases). CDR1 and CDR2 from the germline V gene are LNHDA and SQIVND (reference sequence). V dropped 5 bases and J dropped 2 bases, with 10 bases sitting between them. The CDR3 loop spans 13 amino acids. The CDR3 nucleotides read TGTGCCAGTAGTCCGCCGGGAACCTACGAGCAGTACTTC. Residues: CASSPPGTYEQYF. Based on the CDR3 plus reference TRBV19 and TRBJ2-7, the full variable domain is DGGITQSPKYLFRKEGQNVTLSCEQNLNHDAMYWYRQDPGQGLRLIYYSQIVNDFQKGDIAEGYSVSREKKESFPLTVTSAQKNPTAFYLCASSPPGTYEQYFGPGTRLTVT.

The genes are TRBV18 and TRBJ2-2; D ambiguous. Trimming cost V 2 bases and J 9 bases, with 13 bases left between them. This CDR3 is 14 amino acids long. Germline-derived CDR1 and CDR2 are KGHSH and LQKENI. The CDR3 loop is CASSPALVVRELFF. The CDR3, as DNA: TGTGCCAGCTCACCAGCTCTAGTAGTCAGGGAGCTGTTTTTT.

The chain uses TRBV5-1 and TRBJ2-2; D unclear. The CDR3 is 13 amino acids. V gave up 0 bases and J gave up 6 bases, with 6 bases separating them. Germline V gene data show CDR1 as SGHRS and CDR2 as YFSETQ. CDR3 nucleotide sequence: TGCGCCAGCAGCTTGGATTCGGCCGGGGAGCTGTTTTTT. This sequence encodes CASSLDSAGELFF.

The rearrangement joins TRBV9 to TRBJ2-7; 8 bases map to TRBD1. V shed 4 bases, J shed 5 bases, and the junction held 11 bases outside the gene matches. This CDR3 comprises 15 residues. Looked up from germline, CDR1 is SGDLS and CDR2 is YYNGEE. The CDR3 region is CASSPRTGINNEQYF. The DNA for the CDR3 is TGTGCCAGCAGCCCCCGGACAGGGATAAACAACGAGCAGTACTTC.

This chain uses TRBV5-4 with TRBJ2-7, with D perhaps assigned TRBD1 or TRBD2 (5 bases each). Germline-derived CDR1 and CDR2 are SGHNT and YYREEE (reference sequence). The CDR3 spans 15 residues. V gave up 6 bases and J gave up 0 bases, with 16 bases separating them. The CDR3 DNA reads as TGTGCCAGCAACACGGGAACAGGTAGCTCCTACGAGCAGTACTTC. Protein sequence: CASNTGTGSSYEQYF. Drawing the rest from reference TRBV5-4 and TRBJ2-7, the complete variable domain is ETGVTQSPTHLIKTRGQQVTLRCSSQSGHNTVSWYQQALGQGPQFIFQYYREEENGRGNFPPRFSGLQFPNYSSELNVNALELDDSALYLCASNTGTGSSYEQYFGPGTRLTVT.

The J gene is TRBJ2-7, the V gene TRBV2; no definite D call. Germline CDR1 SNHLY, CDR2 FYNNEI. This CDR3 spans 14 amino acids. Between the trimmed V and J ends, which lost 6 bases and 2 bases, there was a span of 14 bases. The CDR3: CASSQHGGAYEQYF. In nucleotides, the CDR3 is TGTGCCAGCAGCCAACACGGCGGCGCCTACGAGCAGTACTTC.

Of note for this clone: This specimen includes other DNA sequences encoding the same CDR3. The chain couples TRBV5-1 to TRBJ2-2; no clear D gene. Per the germline V gene, CDR1 is SGHRS and CDR2 is YFSETQ. CDR3 length equals 13 residues. Trimming took off 1 base at V and 5 bases at J, with 6 bases between the two ends. The CDR3 DNA is TGCGCCAGCAGCTTGTTGCCTACCGGGGAGCTGTTTTTT. Encoded protein: CASSLLPTGELFF.

The V and J genes are TRBV11-2 and TRBJ1-1, with D hard to call. The CDR3 covers 17 residues. V shed 3 bases and J shed 4 bases, with 21 bases lying between them. The germline V gene has CDR1 SGHAT and CDR2 FQNNGV. The CDR3 loop reads CASSFTSPRQGITEAFF. CDR3 DNA sequence: TGTGCCAGCAGCTTCACCTCCCCGCGGCAAGGGATCACTGAAGCTTTCTTT. Looking up the rest from reference TRBV11-2 and TRBJ1-1 gives the full variable domain: EAGVAQSPRYKIIEKRQSVAFWCNPISGHATLYWYQQILGQGPKLLIQFQNNGVVDDSQLPKDRFSAERLKGVDSTLKIQPAKLEDSAVYLCASSFTSPRQGITEAFFGQGTRLTVV.

This clone was counted a few times. This chain connects TRBV6-5 to TRBJ2-2; no firm D call. This CDR3 region has 11 residues. Trimming stripped 8 bases from V and 3 bases from J, with 4 bases between. The germline gives CDR1 MNHEY, CDR2 SVGAGI. The CDR3 protein is CASHHTGELFF. The CDR3 region has the DNA TGTGCCAGCCACCACACCGGGGAGCTGTTTTTT.

This clone was detected only once. The gene calls are TRBV5-1 and TRBJ1-1; D is possibly TRBD1 (6 bases). Trimming took 7 bases from V and 3 from J, leaving 13 bases between them. The CDR3 totals 13 residues. Germline V gene sequence: CDR1 SGHRS, CDR2 YFSETQ. The CDR3 region has the DNA TGCGCCAGCTTCGGGACATCCCACACTGAAGCTTTCTTT. Its translation: CASFGTSHTEAFF.

The rearrangement links TRBV29-1 to TRBJ2-3; 9 nucleotides align to TRBD2. The CDR3 sequence is 16 residues long. The germline V gene has CDR1 SQVTM and CDR2 ANQGSEA. The J segment lost 4 bases and the V segment lost 3 bases, leaving 11 bases of the junction unmatched. CDR3 nucleotide sequence: TGCAGCGTTGAGGGCGGTAGCGGGAGACAGGCAGATACGCAGTATTTT. Protein sequence: CSVEGGSGRQADTQYF.

The V gene is TRBV9, the J gene TRBJ2-3, with 10 bases aligning to TRBD2. The V gene's germline CDR1 is SGDLS and CDR2 YYNGEE. V was pared by 4 bases and J by 1 base, with 9 bases of the junction left unmatched. The CDR3 runs to 17 residues. The CDR3 spells CASSQSTSGIGTDTQYF. DNA of the CDR3: TGTGCCAGCAGCCAATCCACTAGCGGGATAGGCACAGATACGCAGTATTTT.

The genes are TRBV27 and TRBJ2-1; tentative D call: TRBD2 (7 bases). The V gene lost 8 bases and the J gene lost 0 bases, with 11 bases spanning the gap. The V gene's germline CDR1 is MNHEY and CDR2 SMNVEV (reference sequence). The CDR3 has 14 amino acids. The CDR3 region is CASSGGLSYNEQFF. CDR3 sequence (DNA): TGTGCCAGCTCGGGGGGCCTCTCCTACAATGAGCAGTTCTTC.

A note on this clone: The sample has other DNA sequences that encode this CDR3 too. The rearrangement links TRBV30 to TRBJ2-7, with a tentative D call TRBD1 (6 bases). The CDR3 covers 11 residues. The germline CDR1 and CDR2 sequences are GTSNPN and SVGIG (reference sequence). The ends were cut back, 5 bases at V and 3 bases at J, with 8 bases in the middle. The chain's CDR3 is CAWGQSYEQYF. The DNA for the CDR3 is TGTGCCTGGGGACAGAGCTACGAGCAGTACTTC.

V is TRBV5-1 and J is TRBJ2-3, with 10 bases aligning to TRBD1. Germline CDR1 and CDR2: SGHRS and YFSETQ. Trimming took 2 bases from V and 5 from J; bases not matched to a gene: 5. The CDR3 is made up of 15 amino acids. The CDR3 spells CASSLRTGGKDTQYF. In nucleotides, the CDR3 is TGCGCCAGCAGCTTAAGGACAGGGGGAAAAGATACGCAGTATTTT.

This chain links TRBV2 with TRBJ2-4; TRBD1 agrees at 7 bases. Germline-derived CDR1 and CDR2 are SNHLY and FYNNEI. The V segment lost 2 bases and the J segment 9 bases; nucleotides outside the gene matches: 4. This CDR3 region has 13 residues. As DNA, the CDR3 is TGTGCCAGCAGTGAAACAGGGGTAGGCATTCAGTACTTC. This codes for CASSETGVGIQYF.

The V call is TRBV9, the J call TRBJ2-1, with TRBD2 matching over 8 bases. The CDR3 covers 18 residues. The J segment lost 1 base and the V segment lost 0 bases, leaving 9 bases of the junction unmatched. Per germline, CDR1 SGDLS and CDR2 YYNGEE. CDR3 in DNA: TGTGCCAGCAGCGTAGAAGGTTTGAGCGGGAGATCCTACAATGAGCAGTTCTTC. Amino acid sequence: CASSVEGLSGRSYNEQFF.

This chain uses TRBV29-1 with TRBJ2-7; D is perhaps TRBD1 (5 bases). The CDR3 is 13 residues long. V lost 2 bases to trimming and J lost 5 bases, with 13 bases between them. Germline CDR1 and CDR2: SQVTM and ANQGSEA. CDR3 in DNA: TGCAGCGTTGAATCCAGGGTAGGAAACGAGCAGTACTTC. Translating it yields CSVESRVGNEQYF.

The CDR3 loop reads CAISESKGARNTEAFF. The DNA for the CDR3 is TGTGCCATCAGTGAGTCCAAGGGGGCTAGGAACACTGAAGCTTTCTTT. The chain combines TRBV10-3 with TRBJ1-1, with 7 bases aligning to TRBD1. Trimming removed 0 bases from V and 1 base from J; junction bases left unmatched: 5. The CDR3 sequence is 16 residues long. In germline, CDR1 is ENHRY, CDR2 SYGVKD.

This chain links TRBV11-2 with TRBJ1-5; 9 positions match TRBD1. Germline CDR1 and CDR2: SGHAT and FQNNGV. Trimming cost V 4 bases and J 1 base; bases outside gene matches: 2. The CDR3 consists of 15 residues. CDR3 amino acids: CASSSQGASNQPQHF. The CDR3 region has the DNA TGTGCCAGCAGCTCACAGGGGGCCAGCAATCAGCCCCAGCATTTT.

As concerns this clone: This sample includes further DNA sequences coding for the same CDR3. This sequence joins TRBV2 and TRBJ1-3; D uncertain. The V and J ends lost 5 bases and 4 bases respectively, with 3 bases between them. The germline V gene encodes CDR1 SNHLY and CDR2 FYNNEI. CDR3 length equals 11 residues. For the CDR3, the DNA is TGTGCCAGCAGTCTGGGAAACACCATATATTTT. Its protein is CASSLGNTIYF.

The chain recombines TRBV4-1 with TRBJ2-7, with 7 bases matching TRBD1. CDR1 and CDR2 from the germline V gene are MGHRA and YSYEKL. The CDR3 consists of 15 residues. V shed 2 bases, J shed 3 bases, and the junction held 7 bases outside the gene matches. CDR3 nucleotides: TGCGCCAGCAGCCAACCTTTGACAGGGAACTACGAGCAGTACTTC. It translates to CASSQPLTGNYEQYF.

The chain uses TRBV5-4 and TRBJ2-5; maybe TRBD2 (6 bases). The germline gives CDR1 SGHNT, CDR2 YYREEE (reference sequence). With 4 bases removed from V and 9 bases from J, the gap between germline ends came to 19 bases. The CDR3 spans 14 residues. The CDR3 region has the DNA TGTGCCAGCAGCCCGGCCGGTCGCGGGGAGGCCCAGTACTTC. Its protein is CASSPAGRGEAQYF.

V and J are TRBV28 and TRBJ1-5, with 10 bases matching TRBD1. This CDR3 contains 17 residues. Trimming cost V 5 bases and J 5 bases; bases outside gene matches: 12. The V gene's germline CDR1 is MDHEN and CDR2 SYDVKM. The CDR3 loop is CASSLSTGGSGDQPQHF. The CDR3 DNA is TGTGCCAGCAGTCTATCGACAGGGGGCTCAGGGGATCAGCCCCAGCATTTT. The full variable domain, completed using reference TRBV28 and TRBJ1-5, is DVKVTQSSRYLVKRTGEKVFLECVQDMDHENMFWYRQDPGLGLRLIYFSYDVKMKEKGDIPEGYSVSREKKERFSLILESASTNQTSMYLCASSLSTGGSGDQPQHFGDGTRLSIL.